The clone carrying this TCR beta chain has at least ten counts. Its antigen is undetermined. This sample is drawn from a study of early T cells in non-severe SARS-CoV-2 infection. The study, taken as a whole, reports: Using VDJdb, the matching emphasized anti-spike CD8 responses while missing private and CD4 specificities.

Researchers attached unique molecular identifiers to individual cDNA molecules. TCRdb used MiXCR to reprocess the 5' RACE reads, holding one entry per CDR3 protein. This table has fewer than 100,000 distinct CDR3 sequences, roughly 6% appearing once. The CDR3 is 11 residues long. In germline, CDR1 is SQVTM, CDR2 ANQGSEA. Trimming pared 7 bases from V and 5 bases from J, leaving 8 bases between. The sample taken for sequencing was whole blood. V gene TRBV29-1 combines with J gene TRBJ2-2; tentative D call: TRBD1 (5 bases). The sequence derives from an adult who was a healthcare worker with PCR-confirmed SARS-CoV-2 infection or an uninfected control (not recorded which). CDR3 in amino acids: CSARVTGELFF. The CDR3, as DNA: TGCAGCGCCAGGGTGACCGGGGAGCTGTTTTTT.